This T cell receptor beta chain was identified during a study of patients and donors after allogeneic stem cell transplantation (TCRdb year 2020). Library creation used RT-PCR. TCRdb records NextSeq 550 as the sequencer. TCRdb trimmed public reads at Q25 via fastp, called clones via MiXCR and kept in-frame beta chains. Merged by CDR3 protein, the rows form single entries marked with the most common genes and DNA. The sample contains 410,000 or so distinct CDR3 sequences, 16% of them found a single time. The ten largest account for just over 7% of the sample. The germline V gene supplies CDR1 KGHSH and CDR2 LQKENI. From cysteine to phenylalanine, the CDR3 is 16 amino acids long. Just the 48-base CDR3 DNA is kept, in frame starting at base 1. Trimming costs V 6 bases and J 5 bases, and their ends lie 17 bases apart. As for this clonotype: The antigen it recognizes is unknown. Base qualities were left out, and no much larger clone turns up one base away.

Sequenced material: blood, either unsorted or a sorted T cell fraction (not recorded which). The rearrangement joined TRBV18 to TRBJ1-6; tentative D gene TRBD1, with 5 bases matching. The sequence was collected from a human donor who was either an allogeneic HSCT recipient or a stem cell or donor lymphocyte infusion donor (not recorded which). It is not recorded whose cells these are; they may come from a transplant donor. The bases are TGTGCCAGCTCTACCCTGGAGGTGGGGGATAATTCACCCCTCCACTTT. It translates to CASSTLEVGDNSPLHF.